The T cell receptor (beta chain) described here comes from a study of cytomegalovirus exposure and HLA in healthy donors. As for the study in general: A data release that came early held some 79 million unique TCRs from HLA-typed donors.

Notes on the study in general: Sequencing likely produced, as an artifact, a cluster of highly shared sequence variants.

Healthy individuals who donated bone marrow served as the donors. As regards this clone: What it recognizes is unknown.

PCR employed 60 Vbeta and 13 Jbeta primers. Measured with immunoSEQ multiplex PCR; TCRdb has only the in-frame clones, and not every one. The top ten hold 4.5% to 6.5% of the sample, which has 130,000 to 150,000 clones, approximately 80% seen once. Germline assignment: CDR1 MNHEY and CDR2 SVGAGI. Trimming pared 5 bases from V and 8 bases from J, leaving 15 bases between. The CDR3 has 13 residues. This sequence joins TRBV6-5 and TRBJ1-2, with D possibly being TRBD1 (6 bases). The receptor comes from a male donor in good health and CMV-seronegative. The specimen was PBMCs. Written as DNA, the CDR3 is TGTGCCAGCAGTCCTCAGGGGATGAAAGGCTACACCTTC. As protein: CASSPQGMKGYTF.